Shown below are 29 T cell receptor beta chains from a single sample sequenced in a study of vaccination and CD4 T cells after COVID-19. Their cognate antigens are unknown. Treatment in this sample: approximately nine-day PBMC culture with coronavirus spike peptide pools or control peptides (ViraFEST assay). The Oncomine TCR Beta short-read assay sequenced DNA from cultured CD4+ T cells. MiXCR, run by TCRdb on the PCR reads, gives a single entry per CDR3 protein. The top ten clones hold approximately 30% of a sample with approximately 10,000 distinct CDR3 sequences, roughly half of them seen once. The sequenced sample consisted of CD4+ T cells from blood, cultured in vitro. The receptors shown here come from a human donor who had recovered from COVID-19.

This clonotype came up a few times. The chain joins TRBV4-1 to TRBJ2-5; D possibly matches TRBD1 or TRBD2 (6 bases each). The V and J ends lost 0 bases and 4 bases respectively, with 12 bases between them. The CDR3 spans 15 residues. Germline assignment: CDR1 MGHRA and CDR2 YSYEKL. CDR3 in amino acids: CASSQDWGARETQYF. In DNA, the CDR3 is TGCGCCAGCAGCCAAGACTGGGGGGCCAGAGAGACCCAGTACTTC.

This clonotype was seen a handful of times. The rearrangement links TRBV12-3 or TRBV12-4 to TRBJ1-5, with D tentatively TRBD1 (5 bases). The CDR3 sequence is 13 residues long. V was pared by 11 bases and J by 1 base, with 12 bases between. The CDR3 DNA is TGTGCCGGCTCGCGGGGCAGCAATCAGCCCCAGCATTTT. Its protein product is CAGSRGSNQPQHF.

The chain is built from TRBV5-1 and TRBJ1-2; a possible D gene is TRBD1 (5 bases). Per germline, CDR1 SGHRS and CDR2 YFSETQ. The CDR3 is 14 amino acids. The V and J ends lost 1 base and 4 bases respectively, with 11 bases between them. CDR3 nucleotides: TGCGCCAGCAGCTTGACGGGGGGAGGCTATGGCTACACCTTC. It is translated as CASSLTGGGYGYTF.

This clonotype was seen a single time. The V call is TRBV30, the J call TRBJ2-2, with TRBD1 as a possible D gene (5 bases). This CDR3 has 13 residues. V gave up 4 bases and J gave up 4 bases, with 10 bases separating them. In germline, CDR1 is GTSNPN, CDR2 SVGIG (reference sequence). Here the CDR3 reads CAWNSGFTGELFF. In DNA, the CDR3 is TGTGCCTGGAACTCAGGGTTCACCGGGGAGCTGTTTTTT.

This clonotype was seen only a few times. V gene TRBV2 combines with J gene TRBJ2-7, with 10 bases fitting TRBD1. Trimming took 3 bases from V and 3 from J; bases not matched to a gene: 2. Germline CDR1 SNHLY, CDR2 FYNNEI. The CDR3 consists of 14 residues. The DNA for the CDR3 is TGTGCCAGCAGTGAGGGGACAGGGGTCTACGAGCAGTACTTC. It codes for CASSEGTGVYEQYF.

This clonotype has a handful of counts. The rearrangement uses TRBV30 and TRBJ1-1; no clear D gene. From germline, CDR1 is GTSNPN and CDR2 SVGIG (reference sequence). Trimming took 2 bases from V and 6 from J, leaving 16 bases between them. This CDR3 region has 14 residues. The CDR3 region has the DNA TGTGCCTGGAGTCCTTCTCGGCGGCGCCCTGAAGCTTTCTTT. Encoded protein: CAWSPSRRRPEAFF.

V is TRBV6-1 and J is TRBJ2-7, with D perhaps TRBD1 (5 bases). Trimming left V 3 bases short and J 4 bases short, with 10 bases between. CDR3 size: 13 residues. Germline V gene sequence: CDR1 MNHNS, CDR2 SASEGT. The CDR3 DNA reads TGTGCCAGCAGTGAGCAGGGAATGTACGAGCAGTACTTC. It is translated as CASSEQGMYEQYF.

There are a few counts of this clonotype. This chain links TRBV18 with TRBJ2-1; unclear D gene. Germline CDR1 KGHSH, CDR2 LQKENI. Trimming removed 2 bases from V and 8 bases from J, with 7 bases in between. CDR3 length: 12 residues. The CDR3 DNA reads as TGTGCCAGCTCACCAAGGGAATATGAGCAGTTCTTC. It specifies CASSPREYEQFF.

This clonotype was found once. This chain uses TRBV29-1 with TRBJ2-7; 7 bases map to TRBD1. CDR1 SQVTM and CDR2 ANQGSEA come from the germline V gene. The V gene end was trimmed by 2 bases and the J gene end by 6 bases; junction bases not matched to a gene: 4. This CDR3 contains 12 residues. CDR3: CSVEQGVGEQYF. In DNA form, the CDR3 reads TGCAGCGTTGAACAGGGGGTGGGCGAGCAGTACTTC.

This CDR3 reads CASSPGGSPIYGYTF. The CDR3 DNA reads TGTGCCAGCAGCCCGGGGGGGAGCCCTATATATGGCTACACCTTC. The chain recombines TRBV27 with TRBJ1-2, with a tentative D call TRBD1 (5 bases). Germline CDR1 and CDR2: MNHEY and SMNVEV (reference sequence). This CDR3 is 15 amino acids long. The V gene lost 6 bases and the J gene lost 5 bases, with 19 bases spanning the gap.

The chain links TRBV11-2 to TRBJ1-5; TRBD1 aligns across 7 bases. Unmatched junction bases numbered 7, after V lost 5 bases and J lost 3 bases. The CDR3 is 15 residues long. Germline-derived CDR1 and CDR2 are SGHAT and FQNNGV. In nucleotides, the CDR3 is TGTGCCAGCAGCCCCGGTGACAGGGACAATCAGCCCCAGCATTTT. This gives the protein CASSPGDRDNQPQHF.

This chain connects TRBV10-3 to TRBJ1-1, with a tentative D call TRBD1 (5 bases). Trimming pared 6 bases from V and 1 base from J, leaving 9 bases between. The germline gives CDR1 ENHRY, CDR2 SYGVKD. The CDR3 sequence is 13 residues long. The chain's CDR3 is CAISPDRNTEAFF. In DNA form, the CDR3 reads TGTGCCATCAGCCCAGACAGGAACACTGAAGCTTTCTTT.

This chain links TRBV5-6 with TRBJ2-5; TRBD2 matches 8 bases. Trimming cost V 0 bases and J 2 bases; bases outside gene matches: 6. Germline lookup yields CDR1 SGHDT and CDR2 YYEEEE. The CDR3 loop spans 16 amino acids. DNA for the CDR3: TGTGCCAGCAGCTTGGTCGGCGGGGGGAAACAAGAGACCCAGTACTTC. Translating gives CASSLVGGGKQETQYF. Full variable domain (missing parts from reference TRBV5-6 and TRBJ2-5): DAGVTQSPTHLIKTRGQQVTLRCSPKSGHDTVSWYQQALGQGPQFIFQYYEEEERQRGNFPDRFSGHQFPNYSSELNVNALLLGDSALYLCASSLVGGGKQETQYFGPGTRLLVL.

The DNA for the CDR3 is TGTTGTTCCGCGACAGGGTTCACTGAAGCTTTCTTT. Residues: CCSATGFTEAFF. J is TRBJ1-1 and V is TRBV21-1; the table gives TRBD1 as D, unverified against the DNA. TRBV21-1 has pseudogene status. The CDR3 has 12 amino acids.

This clonotype came up a few times. The chain joins TRBV7-2 to TRBJ2-5; either TRBD1 or TRBD2 may fit D (5 bases each). V lost 1 base and J 5 bases, leaving 17 bases between the germline ends. The germline V gene has CDR1 SGHTA and CDR2 FQGNSA. The CDR3 sequence is 16 residues long. The CDR3 DNA is TGTGCCAGCAGCTTAGGGTTGAGGGGCCCTCGGGAGACCCAGTACTTC. Protein product: CASSLGLRGPRETQYF. Filled out from reference TRBV7-2 and TRBJ2-5, the complete variable domain reads GAGVSQSPSNKVTEKGKDVELRCDPISGHTALYWYRQSLGQGLEFLIYFQGNSAPDKSGLPSDRFSAERTGGSVSTLTIQRTQQEDSAVYLCASSLGLRGPRETQYFGPGTRLLVL.

V is TRBV29-1 and J is TRBJ1-1, with no clear D. The CDR3 is 11 residues long. Germline V lookup: CDR1 SQVTM, CDR2 ANQGSEA. Trimming removed 3 bases from V and 4 bases from J, with 6 bases in between. This chain's CDR3 is CSVDLVTEAFF. The CDR3 DNA reads TGCAGCGTTGATTTAGTCACTGAAGCTTTCTTT.

The rearrangement links TRBV6-1 to TRBJ1-6, with unresolved D. The CDR3 length is 16 residues. Germline V gene data show CDR1 as MNHNS and CDR2 as SASEGT. V lost 4 bases to trimming and J lost 0 bases, with 10 bases between them. The DNA for the CDR3 is TGTGCCAGCAGTGTCGAGGAAAGCTCCTATAATTCACCCCTCCACTTT. This codes for CASSVEESSYNSPLHF.

The table lists this clonotype with a few counts. One end of the junction varies from germline; a read error may be responsible. The chain combines TRBV30 with TRBJ1-1; D not certain. CDR1 is GTSNPN, CDR2 SVGIG, per germline (reference sequence). The CDR3 runs to 14 residues. The CDR3 sequence: CARSGKGWDTEAFF. In DNA form, the CDR3 reads TGTGCCAGGAGTGGGAAAGGGTGGGACACTGAAGCTTTCTTT.

The sample holds one count of this clonotype. One end of the junction is discordant with germline, which a read error may explain. The chain has TRBV6-5 and TRBJ1-1; 9 bases map to TRBD1. The CDR3 spans 13 residues. Per germline, CDR1 MNHEY and CDR2 SVGAGI. The CDR3 here is CASSLGQGTEAFF. DNA for the CDR3: TGTGCCAGCAGTTTGGGACAGGGCACTGAGGCTTTCTTT.

The chain couples TRBV11-3 to TRBJ2-2; no clear D. Germline CDR1 reads SGHNT; CDR2 reads YENEEA. Trimming removed 4 bases from V and 4 bases from J, with 4 bases in between. The CDR3 consists of 12 residues. The CDR3 DNA is TGTGCCAGCAGCTGGGGCACCGGGGAGCTGTTTTTT. This codes for CASSWGTGELFF.

This clonotype was detected a few times. In nucleotides, the CDR3 is TGTGCCAGCAGCCCCTTAATGGGGGTAGGCACTGAAGCTTTCTTT. It codes for CASSPLMGVGTEAFF. This chain joins TRBV11-2 and TRBJ1-1, with a tentative D call TRBD1 (5 bases). Trimming pared 5 bases from V and 4 bases from J, leaving 17 bases between. The CDR3 length is 15 residues. CDR1 SGHAT and CDR2 FQNNGV come from the germline V gene.

The DNA of the CDR3 is TGTGCCAGCAGTTATTTAGGCTCTGGAGGGGAGTCCCAGTACTTC. This codes for CASSYLGSGGESQYF. This chain connects TRBV6-5 to TRBJ2-5, with a tentative D call TRBD2 (6 bases). Trimming shortened V by 3 bases and J by 9 bases, and 20 bases separated the two germline ends. This CDR3 comprises 15 residues. In germline, CDR1 is MNHEY, CDR2 SVGAGI.

This clonotype was picked up a small number of times. The rearrangement links TRBV6-2 or TRBV6-3 to TRBJ1-2; TRBD1 aligns across 7 bases. With 2 bases clipped from V and 5 bases from J, the junction kept 11 bases outside the gene matches. The CDR3 is 16 residues long. From germline, CDR1 is MNHEY and CDR2 SVGEGT. CDR3 sequence: CASSYAGQAHFYGYTF. The CDR3 DNA reads as TGTGCCAGCAGTTACGCCGGACAGGCCCATTTTTATGGCTACACCTTC.

This clonotype came up a few times. The genes are TRBV19 and TRBJ1-1; the D gene is possibly TRBD1 (6 bases). The CDR3 runs 13 residues. Germline V lookup: CDR1 LNHDA, CDR2 SQIVND (reference sequence). Deletions cut 0 bases from V and 5 bases from J, with 7 bases between. DNA for the CDR3: TGTGCCAGTAGTATAGATCAGGGGACTGAAGCTTTCTTT. Protein product: CASSIDQGTEAFF.

Only one count was recorded for this clonotype. CDR3 DNA: TGCAGTGCTAGAGAGGAGGCGGGCAGGGGGTCGGAAAAACTGTTTTTT. It translates to CSAREEAGRGSEKLFF. This chain links TRBV20-1 with TRBJ1-4; 7 nucleotides align to TRBD1. CDR3 size: 16 residues. V was clipped by 0 bases and J by 8 bases; unmatched bases: 12. Germline-derived CDR1 and CDR2 are DFQATT and SNEGSKA (reference sequence).

The chain combines TRBV30 with TRBJ2-7; D perhaps matches TRBD2 (6 bases). The CDR3 runs 11 residues. From germline, CDR1 is GTSNPN and CDR2 SVGIG (reference sequence). The V end lost 4 bases, the J end lost 3 bases, and 7 bases lay between the germline ends. The CDR3 here is CAWMGGYEQYF. CDR3 sequence (DNA): TGTGCCTGGATGGGGGGCTACGAGCAGTACTTC.

The chain uses TRBV29-1 and TRBJ2-7; 7 bases are a match to TRBD1. The CDR3 is 13 residues long. The V gene end was trimmed by 1 base and the J gene end by 7 bases; junction bases not matched to a gene: 7. The germline V gene encodes CDR1 SQVTM and CDR2 ANQGSEA. The chain's CDR3 is CSVEGDRDREQYF. In nucleotides, the CDR3 is TGCAGCGTTGAAGGAGACAGGGATCGAGAGCAGTACTTC.

DNA of the CDR3: TGCGCCAGCAGCCTCCCGGGGTTCACTGAAGCTTTCTTT. This codes for CASSLPGFTEAFF. The V and J genes are TRBV4-1 and TRBJ1-1; D not resolved. This CDR3 comprises 13 residues. V lost 4 bases, J lost 4 bases, and 10 bases lay in between. CDR1 and CDR2 (germline): MGHRA, YSYEKL.

V gene TRBV11-3 combines with J gene TRBJ1-3, with a weak D call TRBD1 (6 bases). This CDR3 contains 15 residues. Between the trimmed V and J ends, which lost 3 bases and 1 base, there was a span of 10 bases. Germline lookup yields CDR1 SGHNT and CDR2 YENEEA. The DNA for the CDR3 is TGTGCCAGCAGCTTTCGGGGGGCTTCTGGAAACACCATATATTTT. Protein: CASSFRGASGNTIYF. The full variable domain, in which reference TRBV11-3 and TRBJ1-3 provide the parts outside the CDR3, is EAGVVQSPRYKIIEKKQPVAFWCNPISGHNTLYWYLQNLGQGPELLIRYENEEAVDDSQLPKDRFSAERLKGVDSTLKIQPAELGDSAVYLCASSFRGASGNTIYFGEGSWLTVV.